Below are 15 T cell receptor beta chains sequenced from a single sample in a study of blood T cell repertoires in COVID-19. Using immunoSEQ multiplex PCR, the repertoire was profiled, and TCRdb retains in-frame clones only, with some absent. The sample records about 300,000 clones, 83% being singletons. Sequenced sample: peripheral blood. The receptors derive from a woman between 45 and 60 years old who had recovered from COVID-19.

This clone showed up many times. This chain links TRBV27 with TRBJ2-7; 11 nucleotides agree with TRBD1. The J segment lost 4 bases and the V segment lost 5 bases, leaving 10 bases of the junction unmatched. CDR1 and CDR2 (germline): MNHEY, SMNVEV (reference sequence). The CDR3 is 16 amino acids. Written as DNA, the CDR3 is TGTGCCAGCAGTGACCCCCCCGGGGACAGGGGGTACGAGCAGTACTTC. It specifies CASSDPPGDRGYEQYF.

This chain uses TRBV11-2 with TRBJ2-7, with 9 bases fitting TRBD2. Germline-derived CDR1 and CDR2 are SGHAT and FQNNGV. The junction had 6 bases not matched to a gene; V was cut back by 5 bases and J by 1 base. The CDR3 extends over 15 amino acids. DNA for the CDR3: TGTGCCAGCAGCGCTCCGGGACTAGCTTCCTACGAGCAGTACTTC. Translating it yields CASSAPGLASYEQYF.

V and J are TRBV28 and TRBJ1-5; D not resolved. This CDR3 is 12 amino acids long. Germline CDR1 is MDHEN and CDR2 is SYDVKM. V was pared by 8 bases and J by 4 bases, with 9 bases between. The CDR3 protein is CASRGRNQPQHF. The DNA of the CDR3 is TGTGCCAGCCGCGGGAGAAATCAGCCCCAGCATTTT. The entire variable domain, with the rest obtained from reference TRBV28 and TRBJ1-5, is as follows: DVKVTQSSRYLVKRTGEKVFLECVQDMDHENMFWYRQDPGLGLRLIYFSYDVKMKEKGDIPEGYSVSREKKERFSLILESASTNQTSMYLCASRGRNQPQHFGDGTRLSIL.

The chain combines TRBV4-3 with TRBJ1-6, with 7 bases aligning to TRBD1. Germline CDR1 reads LGHNA; CDR2 reads YSLEER. The CDR3 length is 18 residues. V lost 4 bases to trimming and J lost 0 bases; unmatched junction nucleotides: 9. CDR3 bases: TGCGCCAGCAGCCCTTCCAGACAGGGTTACTCCTATAATTCACCCCTCCACTTT. This translates into CASSPSRQGYSYNSPLHF.

The chain has TRBV28 and TRBJ1-6; 8 nucleotides agree with TRBD1. The germline CDR1 and CDR2 sequences are MDHEN and SYDVKM. CDR3 length: 16 residues. V trimming: 4 bases; J trimming: 5 bases; junction bases outside the gene matches: 7. The CDR3, as DNA: TGTGCCAGCAGTTCCTTAGGACAGGGAAATAATTCACCCCTCCACTTT. It yields the protein CASSSLGQGNNSPLHF. The whole variable domain, filled in from reference TRBV28 and TRBJ1-6, reads DVKVTQSSRYLVKRTGEKVFLECVQDMDHENMFWYRQDPGLGLRLIYFSYDVKMKEKGDIPEGYSVSREKKERFSLILESASTNQTSMYLCASSSLGQGNNSPLHFGNGTRLTVT.

This rearrangement joins TRBV14 to TRBJ2-7, with 9 bases identical to TRBD1. With 4 bases clipped from V and 7 bases from J, the junction kept 5 bases outside the gene matches. The germline V gene has CDR1 SGHDN and CDR2 FVKESK. The CDR3 length is 13 residues. Written as DNA, the CDR3 is TGTGCCAGCAGCCTCAGGACAGGGGTTGAGCAGTACTTC. Translating it yields CASSLRTGVEQYF.

The chain has TRBV5-4 and TRBJ2-1, with a tentative D call TRBD2 (7 bases). V lost 4 bases and J 5 bases, leaving 16 bases between the germline ends. This CDR3 has 15 amino acids. Germline values: CDR1 SGHNT, CDR2 YYREEE (reference sequence). This chain's CDR3 is CASSTGLAANNEQFF. CDR3 DNA: TGTGCCAGCAGCACAGGGCTAGCGGCGAACAATGAGCAGTTCTTC.

This chain links TRBV24-1 with TRBJ2-1; 8 nucleotides line up with TRBD1. V shed 11 bases and J 6 bases; nucleotides not matched to a gene: 14. The CDR3 has 15 amino acids. Per the germline V gene, CDR1 is KGHDR and CDR2 is SFDVKD. The CDR3 here is CASSTGTGYTNEQFF. DNA for the CDR3: TGTGCCAGTAGCACCGGGACAGGTTATACCAATGAGCAGTTCTTC.

The rearrangement links TRBV6-1 to TRBJ2-7; TRBD1 is a possible D gene (6 bases). V was trimmed by 0 bases and J by 1 base, leaving 13 bases between them. The germline V gene encodes CDR1 MNHNS and CDR2 SASEGT. This CDR3 is 16 amino acids long. The CDR3 bases are TGTGCCAGCAGTGAAGCCCATGCAGGACAGTCCTACGAGCAGTACTTC. This gives the protein CASSEAHAGQSYEQYF.

The rearrangement uses TRBV7-3 and TRBJ2-3; 9 bases line up with TRBD1. This CDR3 has 15 amino acids. J lost 4 bases, V lost 4 bases, and 6 bases had no gene match. Germline V gene sequence: CDR1 SGHTA, CDR2 FQGTGA. The CDR3 DNA reads TGTGCCAGCAGCTCACAGGGGGCGCCCCCAGATACGCAGTATTTT. Its translation is CASSSQGAPPDTQYF.

In its sample, this clone was seen once. The chain is built from TRBV15 and TRBJ2-5, with 9 bases fitting TRBD2. J lost 3 bases, V lost 0 bases, and 5 bases had no gene match. The germline gives CDR1 LNHNV, CDR2 YYDKDF (reference sequence). The CDR3 contains 16 residues. The CDR3 sequence: CATSRERASGEETQYF. The CDR3 region has the DNA TGTGCCACCAGCAGAGAGAGGGCTAGCGGGGAAGAGACCCAGTACTTC.

This clone occurred once. The chain joins TRBV4-1 to TRBJ1-6, with 10 positions matching TRBD1. The germline CDR1 and CDR2 sequences are MGHRA and YSYEKL. The CDR3 contains 17 residues. With 4 bases clipped from V and 3 bases from J, the junction kept 6 bases outside the gene matches. The CDR3 here is CASSPRGTGDYNSPLHF. The CDR3 DNA sequence: TGCGCCAGCAGCCCCCGCGGGACAGGGGACTATAATTCACCCCTCCACTTT.

The rearrangement uses TRBV6-2 or TRBV6-3 and TRBJ2-7; TRBD1 might be the D (6 bases). In germline, CDR1 is MNHEY, CDR2 SVGEGT. V dropped 2 bases and J dropped 7 bases, with 12 bases sitting between them. The CDR3 consists of 13 residues. CDR3 DNA sequence: TGTGCCAGCAGTTACGAGGGGGTAAGGGAGCAGTACTTC. Encoded protein: CASSYEGVREQYF.

This chain links TRBV19 with TRBJ2-7; D may be TRBD2 (5 bases). The germline gives CDR1 LNHDA, CDR2 SQIVND (reference sequence). V dropped 1 base and J dropped 6 bases, with 13 bases sitting between them. This CDR3 contains 14 residues. In DNA, the CDR3 is TGTGCCAGTAGTATAGGACCCACTAGGGCCGAGCAGTACTTC. The encoded protein is CASSIGPTRAEQYF.

This clone was picked up a small number of times. The same CDR3 arises from other DNA sequences in this sample as well. This chain links TRBV6-1 with TRBJ1-2, with TRBD1 matching 7 bases. The CDR3 length is 14 residues. The J segment lost 4 bases and the V segment lost 2 bases, leaving 4 bases of the junction unmatched. Looked up from germline, CDR1 is MNHNS and CDR2 is SASEGT. For the CDR3, the DNA is TGTGCCAGCAGTGAAAGACGGGACAGCTATGGCTACACCTTC. Translating gives CASSERRDSYGYTF.